One and the same sample provided the 16 T cell receptor beta chains below, sequenced in a study of T cell responses to AZD1222 COVID-19 vaccine. Only in-frame clones appear in the TCRdb table, and some are missing; sequencing was by immunoSEQ multiplex PCR. The data show some 170,000 clones, roughly nine tenths seen once. The sequenced sample was peripheral blood, obtained on day 0 of AZD1222 vaccination. These receptors came from an adult in good health.

The gene calls are TRBV6-2 or TRBV6-3 and TRBJ2-3; TRBD1 agrees at 7 bases. V was clipped by 1 base and J by 2 bases; unmatched bases: 6. In germline, CDR1 is MNHEY, CDR2 SVGEGT. CDR3 length equals 16 residues. In DNA, the CDR3 is TGTGCCAGCAGTTACTTCGGCAGGGGGACCACAGATACGCAGTATTTT. This codes for CASSYFGRGTTDTQYF.

A single count supports this clone. This same CDR3 is encoded by further DNA sequences in the sample. The rearrangement links TRBV6-5 to TRBJ1-1; D may be TRBD1 (5 bases). Germline V gene lookup returns CDR1 MNHEY and CDR2 SVGAGI. The V end was cut by 0 bases, the J end by 2 bases, with 7 bases between. The CDR3 length is 14 residues. CDR3 DNA: TGTGCCAGCAGTTACTCTAGGGGCAACACTGAAGCTTTCTTT. This encodes CASSYSRGNTEAFF.

The chain is built from TRBV6-1 and TRBJ2-2; 11 bases map to TRBD2. Germline V CDR1 and CDR2: MNHNS, SASEGT. The CDR3 has 17 amino acids. V was pared by 4 bases and J by 0 bases, with 4 bases of the junction left unmatched. The CDR3 loop is CASSVVAGGANTGELFF. The CDR3 region has the DNA TGTGCCAGCAGTGTGGTAGCGGGAGGGGCGAACACCGGGGAGCTGTTTTTT.

The chain employs TRBV9 and TRBJ2-2, with D possibly matching TRBD2 (6 bases). Germline V gene data show CDR1 as SGDLS and CDR2 as YYNGEE. There are 15 residues in the CDR3. V shed 0 bases and J shed 2 bases, with 8 bases lying between them. In nucleotides, the CDR3 is TGTGCCAGCAGCGTAGGGGGGGTAAACACCGGGGAGCTGTTTTTT. Amino acids: CASSVGGVNTGELFF.

The rearrangement links TRBV24-1 to TRBJ2-1; D may be TRBD2 (5 bases). Per germline, CDR1 KGHDR and CDR2 SFDVKD. This CDR3 spans 14 amino acids. V was trimmed by 9 bases and J by 15 bases, leaving 26 bases between them. The CDR3, as DNA: TGTGCCACCGCTAGCCGGGCGCGACCCCGGTGGGGGTTCTTC. Translation: CATASRARPRWGFF.

The chain joins TRBV18 to TRBJ1-4; D is unclear. CDR3 length: 13 amino acids. V was trimmed by 1 base and J by 8 bases, leaving 8 bases between them. Germline loops: CDR1 KGHSH, CDR2 LQKENI. CDR3 bases: TGTGCCAGCTCACCACGCAGTCTGGAAAAACTGTTTTTT. Protein product: CASSPRSLEKLFF.

The chain recombines TRBV7-3 with TRBJ1-2, with TRBD1 as a possible D gene (5 bases). Germline-derived CDR1 and CDR2 are SGHTA and FQGTGA. There are 14 residues in the CDR3. Trimming took 0 bases from V and 8 from J, leaving 13 bases between them. The CDR3 reads CASSLTYGAGGYTF. The CDR3 DNA is TGTGCCAGCAGCTTAACGTACGGGGCTGGAGGCTACACCTTC.

The rearrangement joins TRBV5-1 to TRBJ2-1; 11 nucleotides line up with TRBD1. The CDR3 runs to 15 residues. V shed 4 bases, J shed 7 bases, and the junction held 7 bases outside the gene matches. Germline CDR1 is SGHRS and CDR2 is YFSETQ. The CDR3 DNA reads as TGCGCCAGCAGCGTCACGGACAGGGGGCCTAATGAGCAGTTCTTC. Encoded protein: CASSVTDRGPNEQFF.

This chain joins TRBV6-5 and TRBJ2-7; a weak D match, TRBD1 (5 bases). The germline gives CDR1 MNHEY, CDR2 SVGAGI. There are 15 residues in the CDR3. The germline V and J ends were trimmed by 8 bases and 0 bases, with 17 bases remaining between them. The CDR3 sequence is CASSLGPQSSYEQYF. The CDR3 DNA is TGTGCCAGCTCCCTGGGGCCGCAGAGCTCCTACGAGCAGTACTTC.

The chain joins TRBV10-3 to TRBJ1-1; the D is unclear. The CDR3 has 13 amino acids. V was clipped by 4 bases and J by 5 bases, with 11 bases between them. Germline CDR1 reads ENHRY; CDR2 reads SYGVKD. This CDR3 is CAISATPGTEAFF. CDR3 in DNA: TGTGCCATCAGTGCTACCCCAGGTACTGAAGCTTTCTTT.

The genes are TRBV30 and TRBJ1-2, with 7 bases matching TRBD1. The CDR3 contains 12 residues. The germline V gene has CDR1 GTSNPN and CDR2 SVGIG (reference sequence). Unmatched junction bases numbered 3, after V lost 3 bases and J lost 5 bases. The CDR3 protein is CAWRLQGYGYTF. The CDR3 bases are TGTGCCTGGAGGCTACAGGGGTATGGCTACACCTTC.

The table lists this clone with a count of one. The V and J genes are TRBV27 and TRBJ1-5; TRBD1 matches 9 bases. Germline V gene data show CDR1 as MNHEY and CDR2 as SMNVEV (reference sequence). The trim removed 5 bases at V and 5 bases at J, leaving 13 bases unmatched. The CDR3 contains 17 residues. The CDR3 coding sequence is TGTGCCAGCAGTGCGCGAACCGGGACAGGGTCCGATCAGCCCCAGCATTTT. It translates to CASSARTGTGSDQPQHF.

CDR3 region: CAVGTKSSGNTIYF. Here the CDR3 DNA reads TGTGCCGTAGGGACAAAGAGCTCTGGAAACACCATATATTTT. The J gene is TRBJ1-3, the V gene TRBV19; possible D gene TRBD1, 6 bases. Germline lookup yields CDR1 LNHDA and CDR2 SQIVND (reference sequence). This CDR3 comprises 14 residues. V dropped 11 bases and J dropped 0 bases, with 14 bases sitting between them.

This clone was picked up one time. V is TRBV19 and J is TRBJ1-5; D may be TRBD1 (6 bases). CDR1 LNHDA and CDR2 SQIVND come from the germline V gene (reference sequence). Trimming removed 1 base at V and 2 bases at J, with 12 bases between. The CDR3 runs to 16 residues. The CDR3 spells CASSIGSGARNQPQHF. The CDR3 DNA reads as TGTGCCAGTAGTATAGGATCGGGGGCCCGCAATCAGCCCCAGCATTTT. The whole variable domain, remainder taken from reference TRBV19 and TRBJ1-5, is DGGITQSPKYLFRKEGQNVTLSCEQNLNHDAMYWYRQDPGQGLRLIYYSQIVNDFQKGDIAEGYSVSREKKESFPLTVTSAQKNPTAFYLCASSIGSGARNQPQHFGDGTRLSIL.

The rearrangement joins TRBV28 to TRBJ1-6, with D unclear. V was pared by 6 bases and J by 0 bases, with 3 bases between. This CDR3 has 13 residues. From germline, CDR1 is MDHEN and CDR2 SYDVKM. The CDR3 DNA reads TGTGCCAGCAGGGCCTCCTATAATTCACCCCTCCACTTT. Translated: CASRASYNSPLHF.

This clone occurred once. V usage is TRBV5-1 and J usage is TRBJ2-2; 13 bases line up with TRBD2. Looked up from germline, CDR1 is SGHRS and CDR2 is YFSETQ. V trimming: 3 bases; J trimming: 4 bases; junction bases outside the gene matches: 6. CDR3 length equals 17 residues. In DNA, the CDR3 is TGCGCCAGCAGCTCCTCAACTAGCGGGGGGGCCACCGGGGAGCTGTTTTTT. Its protein product is CASSSSTSGGATGELFF.